Presented here are 5 T cell receptor beta chains from one specimen sequenced in a study of T cells in localized non-small cell lung cancer. Clones were read by immunoSEQ multiplex PCR, and TCRdb kept only the in-frame ones, dropping some. The profile covers approximately 1,800 clones, with 30% to 35% appearing a single time and around 12% taken by the ten largest. Sequencing used lung tumor tissue, obtained before any cancer treatment. Receptors originate from a female donor at least 60 years old with stage I squamous cell lung carcinoma.

This clone is judged large (0.1 to 1%). This chain uses TRBV9 with TRBJ2-6; D unclear. The V end was cut by 5 bases, the J end by 0 bases, with 12 bases between. The V gene's germline CDR1 is SGDLS and CDR2 YYNGEE. The CDR3 has 16 residues. CDR3 coding DNA: TGTGCCAGCAGTGATTCAACCCCCTCTGGGGCCAACGTCCTGACTTTC. The encoded protein is CASSDSTPSGANVLTF.

J is TRBJ1-4 and V is TRBV4-1; 7 positions match TRBD1. The V gene end was trimmed by 0 bases and the J gene end by 3 bases; junction bases not matched to a gene: 4. Germline V gene data show CDR1 as MGHRA and CDR2 as YSYEKL. The CDR3 runs 16 residues. CDR3 in amino acids: CASSQEGQAANEKLFF. The CDR3 bases are TGCGCCAGCAGCCAAGAAGGACAGGCAGCTAATGAAAAACTGTTTTTT.

A few counts support this clone. The V call is TRBV11-3, the J call TRBJ2-7; D assignment may be TRBD1 or TRBD2 (5 bases each). The V end was cut by 3 bases, the J end by 2 bases, with 14 bases between. Germline lookup yields CDR1 SGHNT and CDR2 YENEEA. This CDR3 is 15 amino acids long. The CDR3 bases are TGTGCCAGCAGCTTGGCTACGGGACCGACCTACGAGCAGTACTTC. This encodes CASSLATGPTYEQYF.

This clone appeared a few times. The chain links TRBV9 to TRBJ2-7; D ambiguous. The CDR3 is 12 amino acids. With 7 bases removed from V and 1 base from J, the gap between germline ends came to 9 bases. Germline assignment: CDR1 SGDLS and CDR2 YYNGEE. The CDR3 here is CASFEASYEQYF. The CDR3 DNA follows: TGTGCCAGCTTCGAAGCGTCCTACGAGCAGTACTTC.

This clone is medium-sized in the sample. The chain recombines TRBV11-3 with TRBJ1-6; D may be TRBD1 (5 bases). V gave up 6 bases and J gave up 10 bases, with 22 bases separating them. The germline V gene encodes CDR1 SGHNT and CDR2 YENEEA. This CDR3 has 16 residues. The CDR3 region has the DNA TGTGCCAGCAGACATTATATGGACACTGGCGGATCACCCCTCCACTTT. Translating gives CASRHYMDTGGSPLHF.